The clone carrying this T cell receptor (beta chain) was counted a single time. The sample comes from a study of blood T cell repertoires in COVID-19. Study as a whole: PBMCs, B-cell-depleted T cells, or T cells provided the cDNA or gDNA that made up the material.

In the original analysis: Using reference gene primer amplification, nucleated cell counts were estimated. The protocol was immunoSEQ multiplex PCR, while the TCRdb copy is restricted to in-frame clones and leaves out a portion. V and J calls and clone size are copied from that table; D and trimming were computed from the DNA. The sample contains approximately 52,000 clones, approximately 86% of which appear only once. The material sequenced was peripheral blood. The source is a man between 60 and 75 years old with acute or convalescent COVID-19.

The CDR3 DNA sequence: TGTGCCAGCAGCGTAGGGTACAGGGGTGTTAACAATGAGCAGTTCTTC. This translates into CASSVGYRGVNNEQFF. The chain employs TRBV9 and TRBJ2-1; 7 positions agree with TRBD1. This CDR3 region has 16 residues. V dropped 0 bases and J dropped 5; count of bases not matched to a gene: 8. Germline loops: CDR1 SGDLS, CDR2 YYNGEE.